Each of the 32 T cell receptor beta chains below was sequenced from the same sample in a study of beta chain features in type 1 diabetes. Of the isolated RNA, all was reverse transcribed, and so the sequenced material was expressed TCRB transcripts. The data were produced by immunoSEQ multiplex PCR, yet TCRdb's version contains in-frame clones alone and is incomplete. Here the sample spans about 150,000 clones, roughly a tenth being singletons. Sequenced material: central memory CD4+ T cells from blood. All receptors derive from a man younger than 35 in good health.

V is TRBV7-2 and J is TRBJ2-5; 9 nucleotides align to TRBD1. This CDR3 has 14 amino acids. In germline, CDR1 is SGHTA, CDR2 FQGNSA. V shed 7 bases and J 1 base; nucleotides not matched to a gene: 4. This CDR3 is CASTVGQGQETQYF. The CDR3 DNA follows: TGTGCCAGCACCGTGGGACAGGGCCAAGAGACCCAGTACTTC.

This clone was seen at least ten times. V and J are TRBV30 and TRBJ1-1; D gene unclear. This CDR3 has 13 residues. Trimming stripped 5 bases from V and 1 base from J, with 11 bases between. Germline V gives CDR1 GTSNPN, CDR2 SVGIG (reference sequence). The CDR3 sequence: CAWAPGKNTEAFF. In DNA form, the CDR3 reads TGTGCCTGGGCACCAGGAAAGAACACTGAAGCTTTCTTT.

This clone showed up just a few times. This chain joins TRBV11-2 and TRBJ2-3; 9 bases map to TRBD2. Germline lookup yields CDR1 SGHAT and CDR2 FQNNGV. The J segment lost 4 bases and the V segment lost 3 bases, leaving 2 bases of the junction unmatched. The CDR3 length is 14 residues. The CDR3 sequence is CASSFGGGADTQYF. The CDR3 nucleotides are TGTGCCAGCAGCTTTGGCGGGGGGGCAGATACGCAGTATTTT.

This clone appeared a few times. This sequence joins TRBV30 and TRBJ1-5; TRBD1 is a possible D gene (5 bases). Germline loops: CDR1 GTSNPN, CDR2 SVGIG (reference sequence). V was cut by 0 bases and J by 1 base, with 10 bases left in between. This CDR3 spans 15 amino acids. The CDR3 loop is CAWSVGGMSNQPQHF. CDR3 DNA: TGTGCCTGGAGTGTCGGGGGGATGAGCAATCAGCCCCAGCATTTT.

This clone was counted only a few times. The chain is built from TRBV7-7 and TRBJ2-5; 9 positions match TRBD2. The CDR3 covers 16 residues. CDR1 and CDR2 from the germline V gene are SSHAT and FNYEAQ (reference sequence). J was trimmed by 4 bases and V by 2 bases; bases with no gene match: 8. The CDR3 here is CASSLSRGGRVETQYF. The DNA for the CDR3 is TGTGCCAGCAGCTTATCGCGGGGGGGCCGAGTAGAGACCCAGTACTTC.

The V gene is TRBV19, the J gene TRBJ1-5, with D unresolved. CDR3 length equals 12 residues. V shed 4 bases and J shed 6 bases, with 7 bases lying between them. Looked up from germline, CDR1 is LNHDA and CDR2 is SQIVND (reference sequence). The CDR3 sequence: CASSTPRQPQHF. The CDR3 region has the DNA TGTGCCAGTAGTACCCCTCGTCAGCCCCAGCATTTT.

The genes are TRBV25-1 and TRBJ2-5; 8 bases are a match to TRBD1. Germline CDR1 is MGHDK and CDR2 is SYGVNS. The CDR3 covers 11 residues. With V trimmed by 10 bases and J by 4 bases, 2 bases remained unmatched. CDR3 residues: CATGGLETQYF. Here the CDR3 DNA reads TGTGCCACAGGGGGCCTAGAGACCCAGTACTTC.

This clone was found a few times. The rearrangement uses TRBV7-9 and TRBJ2-1; D possibly corresponds to TRBD2 (6 bases). The germline V gene has CDR1 SEHNR and CDR2 FQNEAQ (reference sequence). This CDR3 spans 15 amino acids. The V end was cut by 4 bases, the J end by 10 bases, with 20 bases between. The CDR3 DNA is TGTGCCAGCAGCTCCAGGCGTCAACTAGCAGGCGAGCAGTTCTTC. This codes for CASSSRRQLAGEQFF.

This clone turned up a few times. This sequence joins TRBV18 and TRBJ2-4, with 11 bases fitting TRBD1. Germline CDR1 and CDR2: KGHSH and LQKENI. This CDR3 is 15 amino acids long. V gave up 3 bases and J gave up 6 bases; unmatched junction bases: 4. CDR3 loop: CASSPGQGVVNIQYF. CDR3 bases: TGTGCCAGCTCACCGGGACAGGGGGTCGTAAACATTCAGTACTTC.

The V and J genes are TRBV5-1 and TRBJ2-2; D gene uncertain. Germline CDR1 reads SGHRS; CDR2 reads YFSETQ. This CDR3 spans 13 amino acids. V was cut by 4 bases and J by 4 bases, with 8 bases left in between. The CDR3 DNA sequence: TGCGCCAGCAGCGAGCTAGGCACCGGGGAGCTGTTTTTT. The encoded protein is CASSELGTGELFF. Using reference TRBV5-1 and TRBJ2-2 for the parts outside the CDR3, the full variable domain is KAGVTQTPRYLIKTRGQQVTLSCSPISGHRSVSWYQQTPGQGLQFLFEYFSETQRNKGNFPGRFSGRQFSNSRSEMNVSTLELGDSALYLCASSELGTGELFFGEGSRLTVL.

A few counts support this clone. The chain uses TRBV4-1 and TRBJ2-1, with 11 nucleotides matching TRBD2. In germline, CDR1 is MGHRA, CDR2 YSYEKL. The CDR3 runs to 15 residues. Trimming cost V 0 bases and J 6 bases; bases outside gene matches: 1. DNA for the CDR3: TGCGCCAGCAGCCAAGATACTAGCGGGGGCAATGAGCAGTTCTTC. Protein product: CASSQDTSGGNEQFF.

The chain is built from TRBV28 and TRBJ2-1; the D gene is possibly TRBD2 (6 bases). This CDR3 comprises 15 residues. V lost 6 bases to trimming and J lost 0 bases, with 12 bases between them. In germline, CDR1 is MDHEN, CDR2 SYDVKM. This chain's CDR3 is CASSRPGDSYNEQFF. CDR3 coding DNA: TGTGCCAGCAGCCGCCCGGGGGACTCCTACAATGAGCAGTTCTTC. The full variable domain, in which reference TRBV28 and TRBJ2-1 provide the parts outside the CDR3, is DVKVTQSSRYLVKRTGEKVFLECVQDMDHENMFWYRQDPGLGLRLIYFSYDVKMKEKGDIPEGYSVSREKKERFSLILESASTNQTSMYLCASSRPGDSYNEQFFGPGTRLTVL.

The chain employs TRBV14 and TRBJ2-7, with 7 positions matching TRBD1. The CDR3 runs to 16 residues. With 0 bases clipped from V and 0 bases from J, the junction kept 5 bases outside the gene matches. Germline assignment: CDR1 SGHDN and CDR2 FVKESK. CDR3 DNA sequence: TGTGCCAGCAGCCAAGAGAGGGGGCGCAGCTCCTACGAGCAGTACTTC. Its translation: CASSQERGRSSYEQYF.

V gene TRBV5-4 combines with J gene TRBJ1-1; 7 bases are shared with TRBD1. This CDR3 is built from 16 residues. The V segment lost 4 bases and the J segment 6 bases; nucleotides outside the gene matches: 15. Germline V gene sequence: CDR1 SGHNT, CDR2 YYREEE (reference sequence). The CDR3 nucleotides are TGTGCCAGCAGCCCGGGACAGCCCCTTACCGGCGCTGAAGCTTTCTTT. Translated: CASSPGQPLTGAEAFF.

This clone was counted only a few times. The V gene is TRBV10-3, the J gene TRBJ2-7, with 11 bases lining up with TRBD1. CDR1 is ENHRY, CDR2 SYGVKD, per germline. The CDR3 covers 13 residues. The ends lost 7 bases at V and 5 bases at J; junction bases unmatched: 4. The CDR3 is CAITGTGGNEQYF. The CDR3, as DNA: TGTGCCATCACCGGGACAGGGGGAAACGAGCAGTACTTC.

This clone has only a few counts. The gene calls are TRBV10-1 and TRBJ2-7; 11 nucleotides align to TRBD1. CDR3 length: 13 amino acids. V shed 8 bases and J 0 bases; nucleotides not matched to a gene: 0. CDR1 WNHNN and CDR2 SYGVQD come from the germline V gene (reference sequence). The CDR3 loop reads CASGTGGSYEQYF. The CDR3 nucleotides are TGCGCCAGCGGGACAGGGGGCTCCTACGAGCAGTACTTC.

This CDR3 reads CASSVSQVADTQYF. Here the CDR3 DNA reads TGTGCCAGCAGCGTGAGTCAGGTCGCAGATACGCAGTATTTT. The chain carries TRBV9 and TRBJ2-3, with D hard to call. The length of the CDR3 is 14 residues. The ends were cut back, 2 bases at V and 4 bases at J, with 11 bases in the middle. Looked up from germline, CDR1 is SGDLS and CDR2 is YYNGEE.

The V gene is TRBV18, the J gene TRBJ2-1; TRBD2 agrees at 12 bases. The germline CDR1 and CDR2 sequences are KGHSH and LQKENI. Trimming at V came to 3 bases and at J to 5 bases, leaving 8 bases not matched to a gene. This CDR3 is 17 amino acids long. Here the CDR3 DNA reads TGTGCCAGCTCACCTGTTGGACTAGCGGGGAATCACAATGAGCAGTTCTTC. Translation: CASSPVGLAGNHNEQFF. The entire variable domain, with the rest obtained from reference TRBV18 and TRBJ2-1, is as follows: NAGVMQNPRHLVRRRGQEARLRCSPMKGHSHVYWYRQLPEEGLKFMVYLQKENIIDESGMPKERFSAEFPKEGPSILRIQQVVRGDSAAYFCASSPVGLAGNHNEQFFGPGTRLTVL.

This clone was seen only a few times. The genes are TRBV7-3 and TRBJ2-5; 9 bases agree with TRBD2. CDR3 length: 16 residues. Per the germline V gene, CDR1 is SGHTA and CDR2 is FQGTGA. V lost 2 bases to trimming and J lost 4 bases; unmatched junction nucleotides: 8. The CDR3 DNA sequence: TGTGCCAGCAGCTTATTTGGCGGGGGGGCCGGAGAGACCCAGTACTTC. Its protein is CASSLFGGGAGETQYF.

The genes are TRBV7-6 and TRBJ2-5, with TRBD2 as a possible D gene (5 bases). The germline V and J ends were trimmed by 3 bases and 5 bases, with 13 bases remaining between them. The CDR3 length is 14 residues. Germline CDR1 SGHVS, CDR2 FNYEAQ. The CDR3 is CASSLRVKAETQYF. Written as DNA, the CDR3 is TGTGCCAGCAGCTTGCGGGTAAAGGCGGAGACCCAGTACTTC.

The chain recombines TRBV4-2 with TRBJ1-1; no clear D. Germline lookup yields CDR1 LGHNA and CDR2 YNFKEQ. The CDR3 is 13 amino acids. V was shortened by 5 bases and J by 11 bases, with 18 bases between the two germline ends. CDR3 DNA: TGTGCCAGCAGCACGACATCACTCGATTTGGCTTTCTTT. Translation: CASSTTSLDLAFF.

This clone has more than one count but fewer than ten. The gene calls are TRBV27 and TRBJ2-7; 10 positions agree with TRBD1. The CDR3 has 16 amino acids. V lost 3 bases to trimming and J lost 4 bases; unmatched junction nucleotides: 9. Looked up from germline, CDR1 is MNHEY and CDR2 is SMNVEV (reference sequence). CDR3 amino acids: CASSFLGTGDGYEQYF. CDR3 nucleotides: TGTGCCAGCAGTTTCCTCGGGACAGGGGACGGGTACGAGCAGTACTTC.

This clone occurred a few times. CDR3 in amino acids: CASWSSGSSGYTF. In DNA, the CDR3 is TGCGCCAGCTGGTCATCCGGGAGCAGCGGCTACACCTTC. V usage is TRBV5-1 and J usage is TRBJ1-2, with D hard to call. Germline loops: CDR1 SGHRS, CDR2 YFSETQ. This CDR3 comprises 13 residues. Trimming removed 7 bases at V and 8 bases at J, with 18 bases between.

V and J are TRBV10-3 and TRBJ2-3, with TRBD1 identical over 10 bases. CDR1 is ENHRY, CDR2 SYGVKD, per germline. With 7 bases clipped from V and 4 bases from J, the junction kept 5 bases outside the gene matches. CDR3 length: 14 amino acids. The CDR3 loop is CAIKKGTGADTQYF. CDR3 nucleotides: TGTGCCATCAAAAAAGGGACAGGGGCAGATACGCAGTATTTT.

The rearrangement uses TRBV18 and TRBJ2-5, with no clear D. The V gene's germline CDR1 is KGHSH and CDR2 LQKENI. Deletions cut 6 bases from V and 0 bases from J, with 11 bases between. CDR3 length equals 14 residues. CDR3 sequence: CASSKQPNQETQYF. The CDR3 DNA is TGTGCCAGCTCGAAACAGCCCAACCAAGAGACCCAGTACTTC.

This clone was seen only a few times. The V and J genes are TRBV7-2 and TRBJ2-4; 14 positions agree with TRBD2. V shed 5 bases and J 8 bases; nucleotides not matched to a gene: 8. The CDR3 is 16 amino acids. CDR1 is SGHTA and CDR2 is FQGNSA in the germline V gene. The CDR3 DNA follows: TGTGCCAGCAGCACTCGACTAGCGGGGGGGGGTTACATTCAGTACTTC. Translating gives CASSTRLAGGGYIQYF.

This clone showed up just a few times. The chain uses TRBV6-5 and TRBJ1-6; 8 positions agree with TRBD1. V was clipped by 2 bases and J by 10 bases; unmatched bases: 4. CDR1 is MNHEY and CDR2 is SVGAGI in the germline V gene. CDR3 length: 14 amino acids. CDR3 sequence reads: CASSYDRGGSPLHF. CDR3 in DNA: TGTGCCAGCAGTTACGACAGGGGTGGCTCACCCCTCCACTTT.

This clone has a handful of counts. The chain employs TRBV11-2 and TRBJ1-2; a possible D gene is TRBD1 (6 bases). Germline V gene lookup returns CDR1 SGHAT and CDR2 FQNNGV. The CDR3 sequence is 13 residues long. V was trimmed by 6 bases and J by 4 bases, leaving 12 bases between them. The CDR3 sequence is CASSFTGSYGYTF. In nucleotides, the CDR3 is TGTGCCAGCAGTTTTACAGGGAGCTATGGCTACACCTTC.

This sequence joins TRBV11-2 and TRBJ2-5; possibly TRBD2 for D (7 bases). CDR1 and CDR2 (germline): SGHAT, FQNNGV. Deletions cut 4 bases from V and 4 bases from J, with 19 bases between. The CDR3 is made up of 16 amino acids. The CDR3: CASSSLEGGVIETQYF. In nucleotides, the CDR3 is TGTGCCAGCAGCTCCCTTGAGGGGGGGGTAATAGAGACCCAGTACTTC.

The rearrangement uses TRBV5-1 and TRBJ2-7; 8 bases are shared with TRBD2. CDR3 length: 16 amino acids. The germline V gene has CDR1 SGHRS and CDR2 YFSETQ. V shed 4 bases and J 7 bases; nucleotides not matched to a gene: 16. This CDR3 reads CASSPGLASGSGEQYF. The DNA of the CDR3 is TGCGCCAGCAGCCCAGGCCTGGCTAGCGGGTCGGGGGAGCAGTACTTC.

This clone was seen only a few times. The chain recombines TRBV7-2 with TRBJ2-7; no firm D call. Germline values: CDR1 SGHTA, CDR2 FQGNSA. The CDR3 is made up of 15 amino acids. V shed 2 bases and J shed 1 base, with 12 bases lying between them. The CDR3 loop reads CASSLSYGSSYEQYF. The CDR3 DNA follows: TGTGCCAGCAGCTTATCGTACGGGTCGTCCTACGAGCAGTACTTC.

This clone was seen a few times. The chain carries TRBV5-1 and TRBJ2-1; D not resolved. The germline V and J ends were trimmed by 0 bases and 3 bases, with 13 bases remaining between them. Germline values: CDR1 SGHRS, CDR2 YFSETQ. The CDR3 extends over 16 amino acids. The CDR3 protein is CASSLALQALYNEQFF. CDR3 DNA sequence: TGCGCCAGCAGCTTGGCCCTCCAGGCCCTCTACAATGAGCAGTTCTTC.